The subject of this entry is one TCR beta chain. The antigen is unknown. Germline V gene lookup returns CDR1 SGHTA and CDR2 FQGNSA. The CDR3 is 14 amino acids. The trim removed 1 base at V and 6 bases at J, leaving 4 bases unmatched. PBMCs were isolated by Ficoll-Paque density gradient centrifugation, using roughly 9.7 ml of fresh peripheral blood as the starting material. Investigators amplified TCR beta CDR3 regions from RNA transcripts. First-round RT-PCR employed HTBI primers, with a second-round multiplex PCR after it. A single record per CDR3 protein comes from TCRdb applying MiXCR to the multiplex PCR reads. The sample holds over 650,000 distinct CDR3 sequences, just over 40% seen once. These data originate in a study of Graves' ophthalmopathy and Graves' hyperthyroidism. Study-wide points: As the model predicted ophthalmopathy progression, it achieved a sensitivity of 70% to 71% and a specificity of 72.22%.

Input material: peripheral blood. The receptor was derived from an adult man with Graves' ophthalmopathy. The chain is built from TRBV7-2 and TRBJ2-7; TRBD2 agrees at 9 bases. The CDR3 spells CASSLGGSGGEQYF. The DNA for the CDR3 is TGTGCCAGCAGCTTAGGTGGTAGCGGGGGCGAGCAGTACTTC.